This entry lists 15 T cell receptor beta chains sequenced from one sample in a study of blood T cell repertoires in COVID-19. Libraries were prepared by immunoSEQ multiplex PCR; TCRdb keeps only in-frame clonotypes and omits some of them. The table has tens of thousands of clones, 87% seen once. Sequenced: peripheral blood. Receptors were obtained from an elderly woman with acute or convalescent COVID-19.

J is TRBJ1-6 and V is TRBV5-1; 7 bases fit TRBD1. V lost 2 bases to trimming and J lost 13 bases; unmatched junction nucleotides: 15. The germline V gene encodes CDR1 SGHRS and CDR2 YFSETQ. CDR3 size: 16 residues. CDR3 protein: CASSFFEGAQEVPLHF. The CDR3, as DNA: TGCGCCAGCAGCTTCTTCGAGGGGGCGCAGGAGGTGCCCCTCCACTTT.

This clone was seen once. V and J are TRBV30 and TRBJ1-4; D possibly corresponds to TRBD1 (5 bases). CDR1 and CDR2 from the germline V gene are GTSNPN and SVGIG (reference sequence). The CDR3 runs to 15 residues. V gave up 2 bases and J gave up 5 bases, with 15 bases separating them. CDR3 sequence: CAWSTGLGGNEKLFF. DNA for the CDR3: TGTGCCTGGAGTACCGGCTTGGGGGGAAATGAAAAACTGTTTTTT.

In its sample, this clone was seen a few times. The CDR3 coding sequence is TGTGCCAGCAGTGACGGGAGGGCAGCTTTCTTT. Translation: CASSDGRAAFF. The chain combines TRBV2 with TRBJ1-1; no clear D. Germline V gives CDR1 SNHLY, CDR2 FYNNEI. V was cut by 3 bases and J by 10 bases, with 9 bases left in between. This CDR3 has 11 residues.

The chain couples TRBV15 to TRBJ1-5, with D possibly matching TRBD1 (5 bases). Germline V gene sequence: CDR1 LNHNV, CDR2 YYDKDF (reference sequence). The CDR3 sequence is 15 residues long. The V end lost 0 bases, the J end lost 4 bases, and 10 bases lay between the germline ends. CDR3 coding DNA: TGTGCCACCAGCAGAGATCGGAAGGGGAATCAGCCCCAGCATTTT. Its translation is CATSRDRKGNQPQHF.

This sequence joins TRBV29-1 and TRBJ1-5, with 7 bases fitting TRBD1. The CDR3 contains 16 residues. J gave up 0 bases and V 6 bases, and 11 bases lay outside the gene matches. Per the germline V gene, CDR1 is SQVTM and CDR2 is ANQGSEA. CDR3 loop: CSVTGTEDGSNQPQHF. The CDR3 DNA is TGCAGCGTAACCGGGACAGAAGACGGTAGCAATCAGCCCCAGCATTTT. Together with reference TRBV29-1 and TRBJ1-5, the CDR3 gives the full variable domain: SAVISQKPSRDICQRGTSLTIQCQVDSQVTMMFWYRQQPGQSLTLIATANQGSEATYESGFVIDKFPISRPNLTFSTLTVSNMSPEDSSIYLCSVTGTEDGSNQPQHFGDGTRLSIL.

In DNA, the CDR3 is TGTGCCAGCAGTCTTTCTCAGACTGAAGCTTTCTTT. Translating gives CASSLSQTEAFF. The rearrangement joins TRBV2 to TRBJ1-1; unclear D gene. CDR1 and CDR2 (germline): SNHLY, FYNNEI. The length of the CDR3 is 12 residues. V gave up 5 bases and J gave up 5 bases, with 9 bases separating them.

The chain carries TRBV7-9 and TRBJ1-1, with D possibly TRBD1 on 5 matching bases. This CDR3 contains 15 residues. The germline V gene encodes CDR1 SEHNR and CDR2 FQNEAQ (reference sequence). V shed 5 bases and J shed 7 bases, with 20 bases lying between them. CDR3 nucleotide sequence: TGTGCCAGCAGCCCCCCTTTGGGGCGAACCCTTGAAGCTTTCTTT. Protein sequence: CASSPPLGRTLEAFF.

This chain uses TRBV28 with TRBJ2-7; 9 positions agree with TRBD2. Germline CDR1 is MDHEN and CDR2 is SYDVKM. The CDR3 totals 15 residues. J was trimmed by 3 bases and V by 10 bases; bases with no gene match: 13. CDR3 bases: TGTGCCACTACGCGAGGGGCGGGGGGGTACTACGAGCAGTACTTC. Its protein product is CATTRGAGGYYEQYF.

The CDR3 loop is CASTSGTGAASYEQYF. The CDR3 DNA sequence: TGTGCCAGCACATCGGGGACAGGCGCCGCCTCCTACGAGCAGTACTTC. This sequence joins TRBV9 and TRBJ2-7, with 8 bases fitting TRBD1. This CDR3 has 16 amino acids. The V gene's germline CDR1 is SGDLS and CDR2 YYNGEE. Germline trimming cut 6 bases from V and 0 bases from J; bases unmatched to any gene: 11.

The chain uses TRBV14 and TRBJ1-4; the match to TRBD1 covers 8 bases. The junction had 8 bases not matched to a gene; V was cut back by 3 bases and J by 2 bases. Germline values: CDR1 SGHDN, CDR2 FVKESK. CDR3 length: 17 residues. In DNA form, the CDR3 reads TGTGCCAGCAGCCAGAGGACAGGGAGTCAGACTAATGAAAAACTGTTTTTT. Protein: CASSQRTGSQTNEKLFF.

This chain uses TRBV27 with TRBJ2-1; 10 bases are shared with TRBD2. Germline V lookup: CDR1 MNHEY, CDR2 SMNVEV (reference sequence). Trimming at V came to 4 bases and at J to 7 bases, leaving 10 bases not matched to a gene. The CDR3 covers 16 residues. The CDR3: CASSSSLAGVRNEQFF. The CDR3, as DNA: TGTGCCAGCAGTTCATCTCTAGCGGGAGTGCGGAATGAGCAGTTCTTC.

The rearrangement uses TRBV10-2 and TRBJ1-2, with D possibly being TRBD1 (6 bases). Trimming left V 7 bases short and J 5 bases short, with 14 bases between. This CDR3 comprises 13 residues. Germline CDR1 and CDR2: WSHSY and SAAADI. The CDR3 reads CASKQGLDYGYTF. As DNA, the CDR3 is TGCGCCAGCAAGCAGGGGCTGGATTATGGCTACACCTTC.

J is TRBJ2-2 and V is TRBV6-1; 16 nucleotides agree with TRBD2. Per the germline V gene, CDR1 is MNHNS and CDR2 is SASEGT. The CDR3 spans 19 residues. V dropped 4 bases and J dropped 0; count of bases not matched to a gene: 5. CDR3 region: CASSAAGLAGGTNTGELFF. The DNA for the CDR3 is TGTGCCAGCAGTGCGGCGGGACTAGCGGGGGGGACGAACACCGGGGAGCTGTTTTTT.

This chain joins TRBV28 and TRBJ2-3; 7 nucleotides align to TRBD2. Unmatched junction bases numbered 4, after V lost 8 bases and J lost 2 bases. Germline values: CDR1 MDHEN, CDR2 SYDVKM. This CDR3 contains 13 residues. The CDR3 loop reads CASLGGVTDTQYF. DNA for the CDR3: TGTGCCAGCCTTGGGGGGGTCACAGATACGCAGTATTTT.

The rearrangement links TRBV2 to TRBJ2-3; 8 bases match TRBD1. The germline V gene encodes CDR1 SNHLY and CDR2 FYNNEI. The CDR3 length is 13 residues. The junction had 5 bases not matched to a gene; V was cut back by 6 bases and J by 6 bases. This chain's CDR3 is CASSAGGIDTQYF. As DNA, the CDR3 is TGTGCCAGCAGCGCAGGGGGCATCGATACGCAGTATTTT.